The 5 T cell receptor beta chains listed next were all sequenced from one sample in a study of blood T cell repertoires in COVID-19. The protocol was immunoSEQ multiplex PCR, while the TCRdb copy is restricted to in-frame clones and leaves out a portion. The table has approximately 300,000 clones, around 90% seen once. Material for sequencing was PBMCs or T cells enriched from blood (not recorded which). These receptors were obtained from a man in his 60s who had recovered from COVID-19.

The chain joins TRBV7-3 to TRBJ2-5; 7 bases match TRBD1. Germline V gives CDR1 SGHTA, CDR2 FQGTGA. Trimming at V came to 5 bases and at J to 4 bases, leaving 10 bases not matched to a gene. The CDR3 sequence is 15 residues long. The chain's CDR3 is CASSRQGSGRETQYF. Here the CDR3 DNA reads TGTGCCAGCAGCCGACAGGGTTCGGGACGAGAGACCCAGTACTTC.

A single count supports this clone. The chain links TRBV7-9 to TRBJ1-1; D call uncertain. Germline CDR1 reads SEHNR; CDR2 reads FQNEAQ (reference sequence). The CDR3 contains 12 residues. V lost 4 bases to trimming and J lost 7 bases, with 10 bases between them. CDR3 DNA: TGTGCCAGCAGCTACAATCACCTTGAAGCTTTCTTT. Translating gives CASSYNHLEAFF.

This sequence joins TRBV11-2 and TRBJ2-1; D is unclear. The CDR3 has 12 residues. Germline lookup yields CDR1 SGHAT and CDR2 FQNNGV. The V gene lost 5 bases and the J gene lost 13 bases, with 15 bases spanning the gap. CDR3 DNA sequence: TGTGCCAGCAGCCTAGGCTACCCTGTACAGTTCTTC. Translation gives CASSLGYPVQFF.

In nucleotides, the CDR3 is TGTGCCAGCAGCTCGGGTAGTTCCTCGGGAGATACGCAGTATTTT. Translated: CASSSGSSSGDTQYF. The rearrangement joins TRBV5-4 to TRBJ2-3; D unclear. V lost 3 bases and J lost 5, with 16 bases in between. CDR1 and CDR2 (germline): SGHNT, YYREEE (reference sequence). The CDR3 runs to 15 residues.

The chain employs TRBV28 and TRBJ2-7; a possible D gene is TRBD2 (6 bases). CDR1 and CDR2 (germline): MDHEN, SYDVKM. V shed 7 bases and J shed 2 bases, with 9 bases lying between them. CDR3 size: 12 residues. CDR3: CASNPGAYEQYF. CDR3 nucleotide sequence: TGTGCCAGCAACCCGGGGGCCTACGAGCAGTACTTC.